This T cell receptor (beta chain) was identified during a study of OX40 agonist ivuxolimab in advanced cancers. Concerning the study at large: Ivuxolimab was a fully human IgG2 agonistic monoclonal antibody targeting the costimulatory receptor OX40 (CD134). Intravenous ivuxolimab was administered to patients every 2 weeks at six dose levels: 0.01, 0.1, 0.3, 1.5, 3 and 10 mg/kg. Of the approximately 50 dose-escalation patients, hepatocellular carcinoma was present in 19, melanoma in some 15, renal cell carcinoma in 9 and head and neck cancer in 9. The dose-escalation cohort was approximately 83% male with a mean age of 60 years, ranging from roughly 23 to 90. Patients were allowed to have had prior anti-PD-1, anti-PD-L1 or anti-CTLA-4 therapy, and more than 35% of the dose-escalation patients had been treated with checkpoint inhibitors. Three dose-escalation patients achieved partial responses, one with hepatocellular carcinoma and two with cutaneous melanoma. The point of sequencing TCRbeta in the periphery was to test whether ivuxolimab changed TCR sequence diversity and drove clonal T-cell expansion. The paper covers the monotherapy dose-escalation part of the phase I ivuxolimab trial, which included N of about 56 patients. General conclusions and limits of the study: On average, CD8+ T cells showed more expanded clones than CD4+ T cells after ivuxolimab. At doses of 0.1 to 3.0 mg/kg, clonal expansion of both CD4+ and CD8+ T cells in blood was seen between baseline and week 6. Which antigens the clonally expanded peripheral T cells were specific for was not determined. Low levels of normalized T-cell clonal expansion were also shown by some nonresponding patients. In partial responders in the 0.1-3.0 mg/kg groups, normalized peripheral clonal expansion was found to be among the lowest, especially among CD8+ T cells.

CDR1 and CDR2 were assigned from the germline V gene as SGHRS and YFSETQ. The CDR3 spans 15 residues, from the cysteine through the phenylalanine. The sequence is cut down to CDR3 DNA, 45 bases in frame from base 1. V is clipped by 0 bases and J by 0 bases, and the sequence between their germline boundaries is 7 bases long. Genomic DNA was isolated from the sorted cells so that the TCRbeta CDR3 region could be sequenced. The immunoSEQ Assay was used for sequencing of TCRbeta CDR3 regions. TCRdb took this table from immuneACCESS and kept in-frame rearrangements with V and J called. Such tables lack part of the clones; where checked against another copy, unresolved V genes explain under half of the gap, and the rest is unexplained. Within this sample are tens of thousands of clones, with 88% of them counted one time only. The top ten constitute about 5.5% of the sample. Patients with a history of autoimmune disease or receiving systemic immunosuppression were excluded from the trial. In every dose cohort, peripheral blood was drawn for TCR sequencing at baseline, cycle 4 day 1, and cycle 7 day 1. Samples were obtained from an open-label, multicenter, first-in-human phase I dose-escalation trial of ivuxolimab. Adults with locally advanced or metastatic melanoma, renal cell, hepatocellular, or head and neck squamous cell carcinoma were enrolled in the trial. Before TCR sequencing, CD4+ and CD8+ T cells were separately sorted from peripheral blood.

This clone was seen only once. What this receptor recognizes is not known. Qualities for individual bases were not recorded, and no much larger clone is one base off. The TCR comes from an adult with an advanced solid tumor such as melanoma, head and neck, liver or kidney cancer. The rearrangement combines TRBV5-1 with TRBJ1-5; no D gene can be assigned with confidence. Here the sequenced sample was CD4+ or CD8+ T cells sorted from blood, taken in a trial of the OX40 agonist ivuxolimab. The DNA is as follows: TGCGCCAGCAGCTTGGAAGGGAATAGCAATCAGCCCCAGCATTTT. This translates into CASSLEGNSNQPQHF. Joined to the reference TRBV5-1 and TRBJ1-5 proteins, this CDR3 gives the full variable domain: KAGVTQTPRYLIKTRGQQVTLSCSPISGHRSVSWYQQTPGQGLQFLFEYFSETQRNKGNFPGRFSGRQFSNSRSEMNVSTLELGDSALYLCASSLEGNSNQPQHFGDGTRLSIL.